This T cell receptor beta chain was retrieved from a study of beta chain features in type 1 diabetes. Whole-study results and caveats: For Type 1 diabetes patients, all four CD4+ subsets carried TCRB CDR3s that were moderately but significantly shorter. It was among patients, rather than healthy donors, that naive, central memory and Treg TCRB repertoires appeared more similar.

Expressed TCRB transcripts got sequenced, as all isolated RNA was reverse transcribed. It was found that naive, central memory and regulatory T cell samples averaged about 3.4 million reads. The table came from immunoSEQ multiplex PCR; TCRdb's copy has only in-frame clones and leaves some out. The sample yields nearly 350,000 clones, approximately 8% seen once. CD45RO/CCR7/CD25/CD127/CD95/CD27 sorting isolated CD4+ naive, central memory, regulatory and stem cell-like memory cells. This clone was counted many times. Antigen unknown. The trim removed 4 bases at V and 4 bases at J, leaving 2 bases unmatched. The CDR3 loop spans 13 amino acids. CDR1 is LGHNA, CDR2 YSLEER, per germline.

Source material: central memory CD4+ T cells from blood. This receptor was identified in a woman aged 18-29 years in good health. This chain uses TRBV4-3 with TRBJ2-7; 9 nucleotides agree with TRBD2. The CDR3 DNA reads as TGCGCCAGCAGCCGGACTAGCGAGTACGAGCAGTACTTC. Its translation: CASSRTSEYEQYF.